This T cell receptor (beta chain) came from a study of blood T cell repertoires in COVID-19. The method was immunoSEQ multiplex PCR; TCRdb's version includes in-frame clones alone and lacks a portion of them. In the table there are roughly 250,000 clones, approximately 90% of which are singletons. The clonotype comes from a young woman who had recovered from COVID-19. The sample consisted of PBMCs or T cells enriched from blood (not recorded which).

Written as DNA, the CDR3 is TGTGCCAGCAGCCAAGAAGGGGGACATACCTTC. It is translated as CASSQEGGHTF. The V and J genes are TRBV4-2 and TRBJ1-2, with a weak D call TRBD1 (6 bases). V lost 0 bases and J lost 14, with 10 bases in between. Germline CDR1 and CDR2: LGHNA and YNFKEQ. CDR3 length equals 11 residues.